This TCR beta chain originates from a study of identical twins. This clonotype was detected a few times. cDNA molecules carried unique molecular identifiers, and template switching added a universal primer site. In TCRdb, the 5' RACE reads were re-called with MiXCR into one record per CDR3 protein. The data show 650,000 to 800,000 distinct CDR3 sequences, more than 6.5% seen once. V dropped 5 bases and J dropped 5; count of bases not matched to a gene: 8. The CDR3 covers 14 residues. The same sample was also studied in work on yellow fever vaccine responses in identical twins.

The sample was PBMCs. This chain connects TRBV12-3 or TRBV12-4 to TRBJ1-2, with 7 bases lining up with TRBD1. The TCR comes from a woman aged 18 to 35 in good health. CDR3 protein: CASSTGATGYGYTF. The CDR3, as DNA: TGTGCCAGCAGTACAGGGGCTACGGGGTATGGCTACACCTTC.